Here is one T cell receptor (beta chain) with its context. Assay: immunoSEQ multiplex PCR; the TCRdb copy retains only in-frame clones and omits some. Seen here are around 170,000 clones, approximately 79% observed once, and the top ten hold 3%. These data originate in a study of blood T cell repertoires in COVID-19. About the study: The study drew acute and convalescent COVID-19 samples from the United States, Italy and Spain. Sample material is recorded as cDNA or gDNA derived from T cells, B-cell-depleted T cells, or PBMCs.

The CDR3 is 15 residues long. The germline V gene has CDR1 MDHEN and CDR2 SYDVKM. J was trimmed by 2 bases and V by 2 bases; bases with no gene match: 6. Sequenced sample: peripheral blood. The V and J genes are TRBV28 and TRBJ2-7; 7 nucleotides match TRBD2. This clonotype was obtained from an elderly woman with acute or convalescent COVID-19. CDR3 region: CASSLGTIRAYEQYF. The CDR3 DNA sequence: TGTGCCAGCAGTTTAGGGACTATAAGGGCCTACGAGCAGTACTTC.